This TCR beta chain was captured in a study of cytomegalovirus exposure and HLA in healthy donors. The overall study: The study placed 80% to 85% of its approximately 360 genotyped donors in the Caucasian-associated ancestry cluster.

General study points: According to a later analysis, most TCR beta chains associated with CMV appeared HLA-restricted.

V lost 6 bases, J lost 7 bases, and 19 bases lay in between. The CDR3 is 13 amino acids. The germline CDR1 and CDR2 sequences are SQVTM and ANQGSEA. Primers for the PCR totalled 60 Vbeta and 13 Jbeta. TCRdb's copy holds only in-frame clones and misses some; the assay was immunoSEQ multiplex PCR. The sample includes 120,000 or so clones, roughly 80% of them seen just once. A word on this clone: Its antigen is not identified.

This clonotype was obtained from a man between 18 and 29 years old in good health and CMV-seropositive. The chain joins TRBV29-1 to TRBJ2-7; perhaps TRBD1 as D (6 bases). What was sequenced was PBMCs. CDR3 nucleotide sequence: TGCAGCGTCCAAGTACAGACAGGTTCGGAGCAGTACTTC. Translated, it gives CSVQVQTGSEQYF.